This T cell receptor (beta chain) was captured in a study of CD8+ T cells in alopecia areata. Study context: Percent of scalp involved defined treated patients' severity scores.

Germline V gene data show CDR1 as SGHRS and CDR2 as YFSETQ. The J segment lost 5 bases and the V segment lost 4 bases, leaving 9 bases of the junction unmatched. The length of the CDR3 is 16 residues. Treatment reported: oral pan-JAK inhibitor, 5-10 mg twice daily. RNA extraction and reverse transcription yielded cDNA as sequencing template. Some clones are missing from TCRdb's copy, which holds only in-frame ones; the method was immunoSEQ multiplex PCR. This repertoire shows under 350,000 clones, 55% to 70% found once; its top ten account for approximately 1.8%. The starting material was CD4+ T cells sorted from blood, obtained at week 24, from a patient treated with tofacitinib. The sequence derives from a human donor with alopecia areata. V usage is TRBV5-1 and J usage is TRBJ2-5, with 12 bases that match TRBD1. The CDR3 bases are TGCGCCAGCAGCCCGGGACAGGGGGCAGGGTCTGAGACCCAGTACTTC. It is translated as CASSPGQGAGSETQYF.